This TCR beta chain was sequenced during a study of cytomegalovirus exposure and HLA in healthy donors. The assay was immunoSEQ multiplex PCR, and TCRdb's table has in-frame clones only and misses some. The table includes about 130,000 clones, nearly 90% detected once. The donors were in the approximately 110-subject validation cohort; that cohort was separate from the approximately 670-subject first cohort. General observations from the study: The authors enumerated some 160 TCR beta chains as linked to cytomegalovirus. It was reportedly the case that the classifier diagnosed cytomegalovirus status with high specificity and sensitivity.

This CDR3 is built from 17 residues. Germline values: CDR1 LNHDA, CDR2 SQIVND (reference sequence). V gave up 6 bases and J gave up 0 bases; unmatched junction bases: 8. This clone was detected once. Its specificity is unknown. The chain couples TRBV19 to TRBJ2-7, with 13 bases aligning to TRBD2. Sequencing used PBMCs. The TCR originated in a woman aged 18-35 years in good health and CMV-seronegative. In DNA, the CDR3 is TGTGCCAGTAGCCCGACTAGCGGGAGGCGCCTCTCCTACGAGCAGTACTTC. Its translation: CASSPTSGRRLSYEQYF.